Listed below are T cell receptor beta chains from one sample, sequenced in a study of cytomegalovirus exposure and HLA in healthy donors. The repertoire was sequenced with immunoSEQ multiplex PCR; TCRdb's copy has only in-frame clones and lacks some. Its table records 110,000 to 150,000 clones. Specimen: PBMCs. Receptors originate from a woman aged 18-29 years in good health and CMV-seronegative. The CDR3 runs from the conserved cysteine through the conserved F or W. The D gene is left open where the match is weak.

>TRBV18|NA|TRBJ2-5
CASSPPLAYQETQYF
TGTGCCAGCTCACCACCGTTAGCGTACCAAGAGACCCAGTACTTC
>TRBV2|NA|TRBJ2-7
CASSESTGKGYEQYF
TGTGCCAGCAGTGAGTCAACAGGGAAAGGGTACGAGCAGTACTTC
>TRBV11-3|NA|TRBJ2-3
CASSFWAGRKSTDTQYF
TGTGCCAGCAGCTTTTGGGCGGGACGAAAAAGCACAGATACGCAGTATTTT
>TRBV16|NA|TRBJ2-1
CASSQVSEQFF
TGTGCCAGCAGCCAAGTGAGCGAGCAGTTCTTC
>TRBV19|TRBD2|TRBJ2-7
CASSPPGLAFYEQYF
TGTGCCAGTAGTCCCCCGGGACTAGCGTTTTACGAGCAGTACTTC
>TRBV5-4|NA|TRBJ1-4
CASSYDSSTNEKLFF
TGTGCCAGCAGCTACGACTCCTCAACTAATGAAAAACTGTTTTTT
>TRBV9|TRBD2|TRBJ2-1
CASSGTSGTYNEQFF
TGTGCCAGCAGCGGGACTAGCGGGACATACAATGAGCAGTTCTTC
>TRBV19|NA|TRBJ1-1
CASSEQEGNTEAFF
TGTGCCAGTAGTGAACAGGAAGGGAACACTGAAGCTTTCTTT
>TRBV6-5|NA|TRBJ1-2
CASSYNRDTYGYTF
TGTGCCAGCAGTTACAACCGGGACACGTATGGCTACACCTTC
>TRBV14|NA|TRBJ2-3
CASSQRRAQYF
TGTGCCAGCAGCCAACGCCGGGCGCAGTATTTT
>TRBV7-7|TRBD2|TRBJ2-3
CASSSSGGDTQYF
TGTGCTAGCAGCTCCTCGGGAGGAGATACGCAGTATTTT
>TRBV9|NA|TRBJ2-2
CASTLTSTNTGELFF
TGTGCCAGCACCCTGACTAGTACGAACACCGGGGAGCTGTTTTTT
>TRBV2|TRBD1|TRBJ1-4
CAAWGDSNEKLFF
TGTGCCGCCTGGGGGGACAGTAATGAAAAACTGTTTTTT
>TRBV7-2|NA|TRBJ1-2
CASSRKGDSNYGYTF
TGTGCCAGCAGCCGCAAGGGAGACTCTAACTATGGCTACACCTTC
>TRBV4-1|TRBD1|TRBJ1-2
CASSQPGQGAYGYTF
TGCGCCAGCAGCCAACCCGGACAGGGGGCCTATGGCTACACCTTC
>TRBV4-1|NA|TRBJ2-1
CASSQAETRPYNEQFF
TGCGCCAGCAGCCAAGCCGAGACTAGACCCTACAATGAGCAGTTCTTC
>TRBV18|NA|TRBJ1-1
CASTRQSGVVNTEAFF
TGTGCCAGCACCCGGCAGTCGGGGGTGGTGAACACTGAAGCTTTCTTT
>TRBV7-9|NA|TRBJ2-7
CASSAPLGTDLYEQYF
TGTGCCAGCAGCGCCCCCCTAGGGACTGATCTCTACGAGCAGTACTTC
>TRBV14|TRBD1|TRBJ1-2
CASSLPGQTYGYTF
TGTGCCAGCAGCTTGCCGGGACAGACCTATGGCTACACCTTC
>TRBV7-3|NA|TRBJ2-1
CASSLYGGSRRGVSYNEQFF
TGTGCCAGCAGCTTATACGGCGGGAGCCGTAGGGGGGTCTCCTACAATGAGCAGTTCTTC
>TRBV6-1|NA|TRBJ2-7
CASRAGKSYEQYF
TGTGCCAGCAGAGCAGGGAAGTCCTACGAGCAGTACTTC
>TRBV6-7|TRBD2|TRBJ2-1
CASSYTQGRTSGGEQFF
TGTGCCAGCAGTTACACCCAAGGAAGGACTAGCGGGGGTGAGCAGTTCTTC
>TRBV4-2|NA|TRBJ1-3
CASSRQDGGVTGLSGNTIYF
TGTGCCAGCAGCAGACAAGACGGGGGGGTAACAGGGCTCTCTGGAAACACCATATATTTT
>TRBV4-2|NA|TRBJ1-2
CASSQDWTDGYTF
TGTGCCAGCAGCCAAGATTGGACAGATGGCTACACCTTC
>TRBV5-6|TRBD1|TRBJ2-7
CASNAQTGPEQYF
TGTGCCAGCAACGCCCAGACAGGGCCCGAGCAGTACTTC
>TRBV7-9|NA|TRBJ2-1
CASSPTSGRDNEQFF
TGTGCCAGCAGTCCGACTAGTGGACGGGACAATGAGCAGTTCTTC
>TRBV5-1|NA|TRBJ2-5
CASSLGPQETQYF
TGCGCCAGCAGCTTGGGTCCGCAAGAGACCCAGTACTTC
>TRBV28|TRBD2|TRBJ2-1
CASSIAGPYNEQFF
TGTGCCAGCTCTATAGCGGGCCCTTACAATGAGCAGTTCTTC
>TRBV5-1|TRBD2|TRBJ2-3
CASSPRTSGFTDTQYF
TGCGCCAGCAGCCCTAGGACTAGCGGCTTCACAGATACGCAGTATTTT
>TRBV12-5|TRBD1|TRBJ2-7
CASGWTGGAEQYF
TGTGCTAGTGGATGGACAGGGGGCGCCGAGCAGTACTTC
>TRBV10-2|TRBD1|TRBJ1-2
CASSGMTGGDGYTF
TGCGCCAGCAGTGGCATGACAGGGGGCGATGGCTACACCTTC
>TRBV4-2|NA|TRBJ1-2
CASSQEVGGNYGYTF
TGTGCCAGCAGCCAAGAGGTGGGGGGAAACTATGGCTACACCTTC
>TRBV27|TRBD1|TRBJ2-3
CANPGQGAGTDTQYF
TGTGCCAACCCGGGACAGGGGGCTGGGACAGATACGCAGTATTTT
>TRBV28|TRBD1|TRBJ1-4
CASSLPRQGREKLFF
TGTGCCAGCAGTCTTCCCCGACAGGGTCGAGAAAAACTGTTTTTT
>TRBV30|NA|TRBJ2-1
CAWSARQAGQFF
TGTGCCTGGAGTGCACGACAGGCGGGGCAGTTCTTC
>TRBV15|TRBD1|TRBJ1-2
CATSRATGRAGYTF
TGCGCCACCAGCAGAGCGACAGGGCGTGCTGGCTACACCTTC
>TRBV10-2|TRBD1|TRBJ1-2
CASSESGGRYGYTF
TGCGCCAGCAGTGAGTCAGGGGGCCGCTATGGCTACACCTTC
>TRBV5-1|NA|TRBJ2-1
CASSLMAGYNEQFF
TGCGCCAGCAGCTTGATGGCGGGGTACAATGAGCAGTTCTTC
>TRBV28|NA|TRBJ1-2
CASSTYITATNYGYTF
TGTGCCAGCAGTACTTATATCACTGCTACTAACTATGGCTACACCTTC
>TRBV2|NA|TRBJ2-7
CASSTGRYEQYF
TGTGCCAGCAGTACGGGTCGATACGAGCAGTACTTC
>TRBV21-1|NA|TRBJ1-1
CASLRVAFF
TGTGCCAGTCTTCGTGTAGCTTTCTTT
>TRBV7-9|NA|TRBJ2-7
CASSHQRWEEQYF
TGTGCCAGCAGTCACCAACGGTGGGAGGAGCAGTACTTC
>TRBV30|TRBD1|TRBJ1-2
CAWSVGGGGAGNYGYTF
TGTGCCTGGAGTGTAGGTGGAGGGGGCGCGGGTAACTATGGCTACACCTTC
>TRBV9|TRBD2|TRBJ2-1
CASSAASGTYNEQFF
TGTGCCAGCAGCGCCGCTAGCGGGACGTACAATGAGCAGTTCTTC
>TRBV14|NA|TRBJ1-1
CASSQIQGSYTEAFF
TGTGCCAGCAGCCAAATACAGGGCTCCTACACTGAAGCTTTCTTT
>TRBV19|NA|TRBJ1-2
CASSHEDTGVSYF
TGTGCCAGTAGTCACGAGGACACCGGAGTATCCTACTTC
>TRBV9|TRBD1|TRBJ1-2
CASSPLGTEIYGYTF
TGTGCCAGCAGCCCACTGGGGACAGAGATCTATGGCTACACCTTC
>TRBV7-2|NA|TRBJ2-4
CASNRVLAKNIQYF
TGTGCCAGCAACAGAGTACTGGCCAAAAACATTCAGTACTTC
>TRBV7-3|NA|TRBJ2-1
CASSLNGINTDEQFF
TGTGCCAGCAGCCTCAACGGGATTAACACGGATGAGCAGTTCTTC
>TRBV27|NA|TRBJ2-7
CASSESASAYLEQYF
TGTGCCAGCAGTGAATCAGCTAGCGCATACCTCGAGCAGTACTTC
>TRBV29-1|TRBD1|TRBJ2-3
CSVEGQGSTDTQYF
TGCAGCGTCGAGGGACAGGGAAGCACAGATACGCAGTATTTT
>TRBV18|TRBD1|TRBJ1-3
CASSPNQGARSGNTIYF
TGTGCCAGCTCACCAAACCAGGGGGCCCGCTCTGGAAACACCATATATTTT
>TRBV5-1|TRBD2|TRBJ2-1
CASQTSGHNEQFF
TGCGCCAGTCAGACTAGCGGACATAATGAGCAGTTCTTC
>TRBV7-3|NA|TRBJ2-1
CASSSLPSSYNEQFF
TGTGCCAGCAGCTCACTACCGAGCTCCTACAATGAGCAGTTCTTC
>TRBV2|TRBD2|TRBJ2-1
CASVWETSGYNEQFF
TGTGCCAGCGTGTGGGAAACTAGCGGGTACAATGAGCAGTTCTTC
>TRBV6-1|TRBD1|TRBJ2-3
CASSDGLGQGPTDTQYF
TGTGCCAGCAGTGATGGGTTGGGACAGGGACCCACAGATACGCAGTATTTT
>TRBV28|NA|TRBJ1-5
CASSAYDGGHQPQHF
TGTGCCAGCAGTGCGTACGATGGAGGACATCAGCCCCAGCATTTT
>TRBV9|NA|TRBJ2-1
CASSGRGEQFF
TGTGCCAGCAGCGGGAGGGGCGAGCAGTTCTTC